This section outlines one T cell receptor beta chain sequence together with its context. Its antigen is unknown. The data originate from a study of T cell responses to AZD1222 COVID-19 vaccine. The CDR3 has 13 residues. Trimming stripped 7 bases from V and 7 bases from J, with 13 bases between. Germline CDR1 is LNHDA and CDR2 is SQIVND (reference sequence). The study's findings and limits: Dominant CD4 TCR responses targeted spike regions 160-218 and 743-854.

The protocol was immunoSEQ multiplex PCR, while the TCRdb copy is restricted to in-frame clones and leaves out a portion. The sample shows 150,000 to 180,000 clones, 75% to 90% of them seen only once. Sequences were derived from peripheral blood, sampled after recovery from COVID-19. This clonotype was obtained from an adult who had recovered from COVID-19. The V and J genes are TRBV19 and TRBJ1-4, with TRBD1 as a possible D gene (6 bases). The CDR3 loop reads CASNRRGFEKLFF. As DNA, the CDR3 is TGTGCCAGTAACCGCAGGGGTTTTGAAAAACTGTTTTTT.